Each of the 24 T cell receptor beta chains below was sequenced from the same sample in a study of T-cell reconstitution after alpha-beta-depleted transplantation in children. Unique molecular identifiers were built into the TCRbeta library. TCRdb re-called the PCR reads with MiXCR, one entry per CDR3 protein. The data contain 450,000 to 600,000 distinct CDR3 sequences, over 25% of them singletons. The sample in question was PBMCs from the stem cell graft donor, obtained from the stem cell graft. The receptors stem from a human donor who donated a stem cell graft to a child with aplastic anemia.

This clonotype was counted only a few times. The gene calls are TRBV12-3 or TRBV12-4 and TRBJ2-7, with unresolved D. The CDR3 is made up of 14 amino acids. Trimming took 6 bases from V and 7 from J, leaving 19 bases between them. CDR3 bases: TGTGCCAGCAGCCAACACTCGGGTTCTGGGGAGCAGTACGTC. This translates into CASSQHSGSGEQYV.

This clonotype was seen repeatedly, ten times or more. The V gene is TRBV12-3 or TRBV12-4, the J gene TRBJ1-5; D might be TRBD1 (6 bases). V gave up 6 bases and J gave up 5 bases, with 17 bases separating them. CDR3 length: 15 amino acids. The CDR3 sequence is CASSPREGEDQPQHF. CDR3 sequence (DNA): TGTGCCAGCAGCCCCCGAGAGGGGGAAGATCAGCCCCAGCATTTT.

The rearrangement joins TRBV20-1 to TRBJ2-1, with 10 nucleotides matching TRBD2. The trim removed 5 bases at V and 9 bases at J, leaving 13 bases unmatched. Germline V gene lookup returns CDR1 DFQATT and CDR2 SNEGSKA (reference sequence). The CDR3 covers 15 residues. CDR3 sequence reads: CSAEGASGRKGEQFF. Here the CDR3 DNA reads TGCAGTGCTGAGGGGGCTAGCGGGAGAAAGGGTGAGCAGTTCTTC.

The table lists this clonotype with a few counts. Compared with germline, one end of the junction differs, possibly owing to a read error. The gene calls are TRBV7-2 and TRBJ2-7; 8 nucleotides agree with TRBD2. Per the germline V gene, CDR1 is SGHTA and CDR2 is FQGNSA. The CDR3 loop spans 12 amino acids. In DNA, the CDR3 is TGTGCCAGCAGCGTAGCGGGACAAGAGCAGTACTTC. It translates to CASSVAGQEQYF.

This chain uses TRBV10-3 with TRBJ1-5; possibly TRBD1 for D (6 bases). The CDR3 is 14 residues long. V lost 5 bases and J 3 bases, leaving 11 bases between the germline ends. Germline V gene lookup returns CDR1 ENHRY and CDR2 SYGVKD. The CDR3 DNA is TGTGCCATCAGTTCGACAGGAGACAATCAGCCCCAGCATTTT. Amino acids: CAISSTGDNQPQHF.

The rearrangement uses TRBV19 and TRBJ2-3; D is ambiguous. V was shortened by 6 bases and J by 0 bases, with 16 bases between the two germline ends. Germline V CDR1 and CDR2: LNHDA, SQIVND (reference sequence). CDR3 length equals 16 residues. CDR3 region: CASSPTLVASTDTQYF. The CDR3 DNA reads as TGTGCCAGTAGCCCGACATTAGTTGCTAGCACAGATACGCAGTATTTT.

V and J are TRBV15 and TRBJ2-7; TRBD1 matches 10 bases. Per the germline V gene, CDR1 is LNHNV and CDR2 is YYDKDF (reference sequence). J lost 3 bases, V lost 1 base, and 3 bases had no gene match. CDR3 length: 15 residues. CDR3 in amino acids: CATSRARDRGYEQYF. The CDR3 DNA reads TGTGCCACCAGCAGAGCCAGGGACAGGGGCTACGAGCAGTACTTC.

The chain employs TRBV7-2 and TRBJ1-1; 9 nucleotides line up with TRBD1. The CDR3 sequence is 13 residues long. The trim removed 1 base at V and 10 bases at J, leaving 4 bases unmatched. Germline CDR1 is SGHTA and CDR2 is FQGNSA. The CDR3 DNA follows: TGTGCCAGCAGCTTAGAGGGACAGGGAGGAGCTTTCTTT. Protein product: CASSLEGQGGAFF.

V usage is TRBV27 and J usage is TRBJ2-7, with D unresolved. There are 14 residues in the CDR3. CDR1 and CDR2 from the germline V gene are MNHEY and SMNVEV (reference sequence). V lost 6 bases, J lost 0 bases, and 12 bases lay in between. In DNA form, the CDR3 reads TGTGCCAGCAGCCAGGAGCTGGACTCCTACGAGCAGTACTTC. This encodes CASSQELDSYEQYF.

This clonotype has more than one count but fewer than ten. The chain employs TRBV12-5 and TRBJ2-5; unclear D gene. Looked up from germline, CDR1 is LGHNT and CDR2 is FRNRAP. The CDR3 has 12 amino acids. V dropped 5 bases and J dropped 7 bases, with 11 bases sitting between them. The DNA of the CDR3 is TGTGCTAGTGGTATCTCATGGGGGACCCAGTACTTC. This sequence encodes CASGISWGTQYF.

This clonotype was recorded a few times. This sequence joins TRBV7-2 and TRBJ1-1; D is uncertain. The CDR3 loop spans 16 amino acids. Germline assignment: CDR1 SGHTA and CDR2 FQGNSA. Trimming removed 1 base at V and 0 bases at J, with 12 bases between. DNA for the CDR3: TGTGCCAGCAGCTTAGTAGGGAGCAAAATGAACACTGAAGCTTTCTTT. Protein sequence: CASSLVGSKMNTEAFF.

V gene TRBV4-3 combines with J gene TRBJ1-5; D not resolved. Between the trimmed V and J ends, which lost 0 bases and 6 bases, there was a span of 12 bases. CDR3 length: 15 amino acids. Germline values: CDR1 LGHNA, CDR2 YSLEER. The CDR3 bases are TGCGCCAGCAGCCAAGATGTAACAGAGGTTCAGCCCCAGCATTTT. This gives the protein CASSQDVTEVQPQHF.

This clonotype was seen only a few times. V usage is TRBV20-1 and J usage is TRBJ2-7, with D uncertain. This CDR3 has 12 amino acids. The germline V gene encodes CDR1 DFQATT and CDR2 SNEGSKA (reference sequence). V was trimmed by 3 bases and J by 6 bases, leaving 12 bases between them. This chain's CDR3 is CSASLSPSEQYF. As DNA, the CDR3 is TGCAGTGCTAGCCTCAGCCCTAGCGAGCAGTACTTC.

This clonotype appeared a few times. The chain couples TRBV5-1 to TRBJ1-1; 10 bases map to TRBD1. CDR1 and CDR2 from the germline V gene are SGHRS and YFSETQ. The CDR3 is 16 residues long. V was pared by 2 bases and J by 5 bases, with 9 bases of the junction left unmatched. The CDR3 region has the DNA TGCGCCAGCAGCTTTAGAGGGACAGGGGATAGGACTGAAGCTTTCTTT. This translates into CASSFRGTGDRTEAFF.

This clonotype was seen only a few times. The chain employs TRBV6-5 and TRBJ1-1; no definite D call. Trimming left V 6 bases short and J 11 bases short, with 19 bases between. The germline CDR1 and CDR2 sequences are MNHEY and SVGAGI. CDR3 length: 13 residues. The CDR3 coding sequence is TGTGCCAGCAGGTTACCGACCCTCCCCGGCGCTTTCTTT. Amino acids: CASRLPTLPGAFF.

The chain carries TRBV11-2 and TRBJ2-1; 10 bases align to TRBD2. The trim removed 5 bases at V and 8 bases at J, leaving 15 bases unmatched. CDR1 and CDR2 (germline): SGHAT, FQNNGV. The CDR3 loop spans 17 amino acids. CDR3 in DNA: TGTGCCAGCAGCCCATACGGCGGAGCTAGCGGGAGTGATGAGCAGTTCTTC. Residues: CASSPYGGASGSDEQFF.

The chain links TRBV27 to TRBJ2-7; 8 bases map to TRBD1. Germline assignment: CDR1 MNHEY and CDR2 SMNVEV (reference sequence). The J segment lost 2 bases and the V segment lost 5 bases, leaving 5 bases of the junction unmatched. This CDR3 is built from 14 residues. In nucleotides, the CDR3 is TGTGCCAGCAGTCCCTGGACAGGGCCCTACGAGCAGTACTTC. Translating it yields CASSPWTGPYEQYF.

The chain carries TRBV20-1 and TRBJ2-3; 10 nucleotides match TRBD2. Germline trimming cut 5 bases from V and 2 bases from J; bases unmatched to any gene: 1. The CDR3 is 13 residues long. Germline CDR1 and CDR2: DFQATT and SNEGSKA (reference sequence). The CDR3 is CSAGTSATDTQYF. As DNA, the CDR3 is TGCAGTGCTGGGACTAGCGCCACAGATACGCAGTATTTT.

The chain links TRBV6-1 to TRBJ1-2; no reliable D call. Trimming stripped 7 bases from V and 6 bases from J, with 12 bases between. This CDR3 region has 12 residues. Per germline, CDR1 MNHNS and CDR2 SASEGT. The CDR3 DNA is TGTGCCAGCAATAAAAGGGAGGATGGCTACACCTTC. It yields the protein CASNKREDGYTF.

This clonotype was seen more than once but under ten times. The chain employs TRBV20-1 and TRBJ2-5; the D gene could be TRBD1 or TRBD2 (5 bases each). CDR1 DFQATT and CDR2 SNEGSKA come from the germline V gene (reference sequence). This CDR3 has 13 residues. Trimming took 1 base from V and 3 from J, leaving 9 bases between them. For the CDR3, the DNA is TGCAGTGCTAGAGGGGACGGTAAAGAGACCCAGTACTTC. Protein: CSARGDGKETQYF.

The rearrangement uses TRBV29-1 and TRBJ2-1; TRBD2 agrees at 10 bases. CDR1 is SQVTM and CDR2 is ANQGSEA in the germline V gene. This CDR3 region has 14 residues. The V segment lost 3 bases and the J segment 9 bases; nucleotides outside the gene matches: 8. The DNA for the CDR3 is TGCAGCGTTGAGGGCAGCGGGAGGGGGGGTGAGCAGTTCTTC. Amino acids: CSVEGSGRGGEQFF.

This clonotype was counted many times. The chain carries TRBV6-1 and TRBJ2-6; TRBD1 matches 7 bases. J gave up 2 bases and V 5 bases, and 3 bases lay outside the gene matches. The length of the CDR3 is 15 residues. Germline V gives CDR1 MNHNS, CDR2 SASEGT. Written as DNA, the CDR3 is TGTGCCAGCAGTCTTGACAGGGCTGGGGCCAACGTCCTGACTTTC. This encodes CASSLDRAGANVLTF.

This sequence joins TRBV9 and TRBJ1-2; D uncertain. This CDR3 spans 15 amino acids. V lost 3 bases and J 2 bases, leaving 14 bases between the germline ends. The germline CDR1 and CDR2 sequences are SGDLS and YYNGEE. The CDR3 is CASSGLPGTNYGYTF. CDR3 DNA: TGTGCCAGCAGCGGACTGCCGGGAACGAACTATGGCTACACCTTC. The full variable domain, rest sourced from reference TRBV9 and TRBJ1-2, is DSGVTQTPKHLITATGQRVTLRCSPRSGDLSVYWYQQSLDQGLQFLIQYYNGEERAKGNILERFSAQQFPDLHSELNLSSLELGDSALYFCASSGLPGTNYGYTFGSGTRLTVV.

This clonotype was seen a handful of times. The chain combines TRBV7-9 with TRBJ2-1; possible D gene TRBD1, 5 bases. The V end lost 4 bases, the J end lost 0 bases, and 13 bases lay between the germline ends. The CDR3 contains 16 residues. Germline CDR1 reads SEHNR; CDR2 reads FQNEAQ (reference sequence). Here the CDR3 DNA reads TGTGCCAGCAGCTCCCTGGGGCAGAGCTCCTACAATGAGCAGTTCTTC. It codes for CASSSLGQSSYNEQFF. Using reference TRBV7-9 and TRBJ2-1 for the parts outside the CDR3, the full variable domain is DTGVSQNPRHKITKRGQNVTFRCDPISEHNRLYWYRQTLGQGPEFLTYFQNEAQLEKSRLLSDRFSAERPKGSFSTLEIQRTEQGDSAMYLCASSSLGQSSYNEQFFGPGTRLTVL.